This TCR beta chain was profiled in a study of blood T cell repertoires in COVID-19. Deletions cut 7 bases from V and 2 bases from J, with 5 bases between. There are 11 residues in the CDR3. The V gene's germline CDR1 is LNHDA and CDR2 SQIVND (reference sequence). TCRdb keeps only in-frame clones here, not all; method: immunoSEQ multiplex PCR. This sample carries over 55,000 clones, 75% to 95% of them seen once, and the ten largest clones take under 3%. What was sequenced was peripheral blood. This chain connects TRBV19 to TRBJ1-1; D is ambiguous. The source of this sequence is a man aged 55-75 years with acute or convalescent COVID-19. CDR3 region: CASTVNTEAFF. The CDR3 DNA follows: TGTGCCAGTACTGTCAACACTGAAGCTTTCTTT.